The 27 T cell receptor beta chains below come from one sample, sequenced in a study of CD8 T cells in ankylosing spondylitis. TCRdb redid the calling of the 5' RACE reads with MiXCR, one entry per CDR3 protein. The sample has just over 350,000 distinct CDR3 sequences, roughly 22% seen once. The source material was blood, either unsorted or a sorted T cell fraction (not recorded which). Receptors were obtained from a male donor with ankylosing spondylitis or in good health (not recorded which).

In this sample, this clonotype turned up many times. This chain joins TRBV12-3 or TRBV12-4 and TRBJ2-7, with D perhaps assigned TRBD1 or TRBD2 (5 bases each). The length of the CDR3 is 14 residues. V gave up 9 bases and J gave up 2 bases, with 17 bases separating them. In DNA, the CDR3 is TGTGCCAGTTCCTTCGCCCAGGGAGCCTACGAGCAGTACTTC. It encodes CASSFAQGAYEQYF.

This clonotype was observed a handful of times. The chain joins TRBV15 to TRBJ1-5; D is ambiguous. The V gene's germline CDR1 is LNHNV and CDR2 YYDKDF (reference sequence). Trimming took 5 bases from V and 1 from J, leaving 9 bases between them. This CDR3 is built from 14 residues. This CDR3 is CATSLEGSNQPQHF. The CDR3 nucleotides are TGTGCCACCAGCCTTGAAGGGAGCAATCAGCCCCAGCATTTT.

The V gene is TRBV27, the J gene TRBJ2-7; possibly TRBD1 or TRBD2 for D (5 bases each). Between the trimmed V and J ends, which lost 9 bases and 6 bases, there was a span of 12 bases. The CDR3 has 11 amino acids. Per the germline V gene, CDR1 is MNHEY and CDR2 is SMNVEV (reference sequence). CDR3 bases: TGTGCCAGTAGTAGAGGGGCCGAGCAGTACTTC. Its translation is CASSRGAEQYF.

The J gene is TRBJ2-7, the V gene TRBV7-9, with TRBD2 identical over 8 bases. Germline loops: CDR1 SEHNR, CDR2 FQNEAQ (reference sequence). Unmatched junction bases numbered 6, after V lost 5 bases and J lost 6 bases. This CDR3 comprises 13 residues. In DNA form, the CDR3 reads TGTGCCAGCAGCCCCGCGGGGGGTGGCGAGCAGTACTTC. This translates into CASSPAGGGEQYF.

The rearrangement links TRBV12-3 or TRBV12-4 to TRBJ2-3; 7 bases are a match to TRBD2. There are 15 residues in the CDR3. Trimming cost V 3 bases and J 4 bases; bases outside gene matches: 7. CDR3 sequence reads: CASSLGGSSADTQYF. The CDR3 nucleotides read TGTGCCAGCAGTTTGGGAGGGTCAAGTGCAGATACGCAGTATTTT.

The genes are TRBV10-3 and TRBJ2-2; D gene unclear. This CDR3 contains 15 residues. V was cut by 3 bases and J by 1 base, with 9 bases left in between. Per the germline V gene, CDR1 is ENHRY and CDR2 is SYGVKD. CDR3: CAISDGQVNTGELFF. The CDR3 DNA follows: TGTGCCATCAGTGATGGCCAGGTGAACACCGGGGAGCTGTTTTTT.

J is TRBJ2-7 and V is TRBV12-3 or TRBV12-4, with D unresolved. V gave up 4 bases and J gave up 4 bases, with 8 bases separating them. This CDR3 has 12 amino acids. The CDR3 bases are TGTGCCAGCAGTTATTTTAGGTACGAGCAGTACTTC. Residues: CASSYFRYEQYF.

The V and J genes are TRBV3-1 and TRBJ1-1, with D perhaps matching TRBD1 (6 bases). V dropped 4 bases and J dropped 3 bases, with 24 bases sitting between them. CDR1 is LGHDT and CDR2 is YNNKEL in the germline V gene (reference sequence). This CDR3 has 18 amino acids. CDR3 in amino acids: CASSLHLHRDKEDTEAFF. The CDR3 region has the DNA TGTGCCAGCAGCCTACACTTACACCGGGACAAGGAGGACACTGAAGCTTTCTTT.

CDR3 coding DNA: TGTGCCAGCAGGGGAAGAGCGGACAACCAAGAGACCCAGTACTTC. This translates into CASRGRADNQETQYF. The chain joins TRBV28 to TRBJ2-5; TRBD1 or TRBD2 may be the D gene (5 bases each). Germline-derived CDR1 and CDR2 are MDHEN and SYDVKM. Trimming removed 6 bases from V and 0 bases from J, with 14 bases in between. The CDR3 runs to 15 residues. The variable domain in full, completed from reference TRBV28 and TRBJ2-5, reads DVKVTQSSRYLVKRTGEKVFLECVQDMDHENMFWYRQDPGLGLRLIYFSYDVKMKEKGDIPEGYSVSREKKERFSLILESASTNQTSMYLCASRGRADNQETQYFGPGTRLLVL.

This clonotype came up a few times. This chain links TRBV10-2 with TRBJ2-1; D could derive from TRBD1 or TRBD2 (6 bases each). The CDR3 is 14 amino acids. The V gene lost 9 bases and the J gene lost 6 bases, with 18 bases spanning the gap. Germline lookup yields CDR1 WSHSY and CDR2 SAAADI. This chain's CDR3 is CASTRRGRGNEQFF. DNA of the CDR3: TGCGCCAGTACACGACGGGGGCGAGGCAATGAGCAGTTCTTC.

The chain's CDR3 is CASSFRLAGLYEQYF. As DNA, the CDR3 is TGTGCCAGCAGTTTTCGGCTAGCGGGTCTCTACGAGCAGTACTTC. This chain connects TRBV27 to TRBJ2-7; 8 bases agree with TRBD2. J lost 3 bases, V lost 3 bases, and 7 bases had no gene match. Germline V gene sequence: CDR1 MNHEY, CDR2 SMNVEV (reference sequence). The CDR3 totals 15 residues.

This clonotype came up many times. The chain combines TRBV12-3 or TRBV12-4 with TRBJ2-1; D gene ambiguous. The CDR3 covers 10 residues. V was clipped by 6 bases and J by 9 bases, with 6 bases between them. CDR3 amino acids: CASSSGEQFF. In nucleotides, the CDR3 is TGTGCCAGCAGCTCTGGTGAGCAGTTCTTC.

Only a few counts were recorded for this clonotype. The chain joins TRBV6-5 to TRBJ2-7; D possibly uses TRBD1 or TRBD2 (7 bases each). The CDR3 totals 15 residues. The V end was cut by 0 bases, the J end by 3 bases, with 12 bases between. CDR1 and CDR2 from the germline V gene are MNHEY and SVGAGI. The CDR3 loop reads CASSYSAGGGYEQYF. The CDR3 bases are TGTGCCAGCAGTTACTCGGCAGGGGGGGGCTACGAGCAGTACTTC.

This clonotype was seen more than once but under ten times. This sequence joins TRBV20-1 and TRBJ2-1, with TRBD2 matching 8 bases. This CDR3 contains 15 residues. Looked up from germline, CDR1 is DFQATT and CDR2 is SNEGSKA (reference sequence). J gave up 8 bases and V 1 base, and 10 bases lay outside the gene matches. The CDR3 sequence: CSARAGGSPTDEQFF. The CDR3 DNA follows: TGCAGTGCTAGAGCGGGGGGGTCCCCCACGGATGAGCAGTTCTTC.

In this sample, this clonotype turned up a few times. The chain is built from TRBV11-2 and TRBJ2-7; D remains ambiguous. CDR1 and CDR2 from the germline V gene are SGHAT and FQNNGV. The CDR3 is 15 amino acids. Trimming left V 1 base short and J 2 bases short, with 12 bases between. The CDR3, as DNA: TGTGCCAGCAGCTTAGCGGCAGAGGTCACCTACGAGCAGTACTTC. Translation gives CASSLAAEVTYEQYF. Full variable domain (remainder filled in from reference TRBV11-2 and TRBJ2-7): EAGVAQSPRYKIIEKRQSVAFWCNPISGHATLYWYQQILGQGPKLLIQFQNNGVVDDSQLPKDRFSAERLKGVDSTLKIQPAKLEDSAVYLCASSLAAEVTYEQYFGPGTRLTVT.

The V gene is TRBV15, the J gene TRBJ1-6, with D possibly matching TRBD1 (5 bases). Trimming cost V 1 base and J 6 bases, with 10 bases left between them. The CDR3 contains 15 residues. Germline CDR1 reads LNHNV; CDR2 reads YYDKDF (reference sequence). This CDR3 reads CATSRVTGGNSPLHF. The DNA for the CDR3 is TGTGCCACCAGCAGAGTCACCGGGGGTAATTCACCCCTCCACTTT.

This clonotype was counted between two and nine times. V usage is TRBV6-5 and J usage is TRBJ2-3, with no clear D. This CDR3 has 11 residues. Germline-derived CDR1 and CDR2 are MNHEY and SVGAGI. Trimming shortened V by 3 bases and J by 6 bases, and 4 bases separated the two germline ends. CDR3 protein: CASSYSDTQYF. CDR3 DNA: TGTGCCAGCAGTTATTCGGATACGCAGTATTTT.

This clonotype has a count of ten or more. The rearrangement links TRBV10-2 to TRBJ2-1; D is unresolved. The CDR3 sequence is 11 residues long. CDR1 and CDR2 from the germline V gene are WSHSY and SAAADI. The V and J ends lost 4 bases and 6 bases respectively, with 4 bases between them. The CDR3: CASSGVNEQFF. In DNA form, the CDR3 reads TGCGCCAGCAGTGGGGTCAATGAGCAGTTCTTC.

The chain uses TRBV29-1 and TRBJ2-4; 7 bases line up with TRBD2. Germline CDR1 is SQVTM and CDR2 is ANQGSEA. There are 14 residues in the CDR3. Trimming removed 5 bases from V and 5 bases from J; junction bases left unmatched: 9. CDR3 in DNA: TGCAGCGTTTTTGGGGGGGAAGGACAAAACATTCAGTACTTC. It yields the protein CSVFGGEGQNIQYF.

The chain uses TRBV5-1 and TRBJ2-5; 9 bases map to TRBD2. The CDR3 loop spans 15 amino acids. Looked up from germline, CDR1 is SGHRS and CDR2 is YFSETQ. V dropped 4 bases and J dropped 5; count of bases not matched to a gene: 9. Written as DNA, the CDR3 is TGCGCCAGCAGCCCCTCTAGCGGGGCGGACGAGACCCAGTACTTC. Protein sequence: CASSPSSGADETQYF.

A few counts support this clonotype. The chain couples TRBV6-1 to TRBJ2-2, with D perhaps TRBD1 or TRBD2 (5 bases each). This CDR3 is built from 13 residues. The V gene lost 8 bases and the J gene lost 7 bases, with 14 bases spanning the gap. Germline V lookup: CDR1 MNHNS, CDR2 SASEGT. The CDR3 spells CASRWGSIGELFF. The CDR3 DNA reads TGTGCCAGCCGGTGGGGGAGTATCGGGGAGCTGTTTTTT.

The chain carries TRBV7-9 and TRBJ2-3; no reliable D call. The V gene's germline CDR1 is SEHNR and CDR2 FQNEAQ (reference sequence). Trimming removed 5 bases from V and 4 bases from J, with 19 bases in between. The CDR3 consists of 16 residues. The CDR3 protein is CASSAFVGAGPDTQYF. The CDR3 DNA reads TGTGCCAGCAGCGCCTTTGTCGGCGCAGGCCCAGATACGCAGTATTTT.

This clonotype occurred many times. The chain couples TRBV29-1 to TRBJ1-2, with D hard to call. This CDR3 spans 13 amino acids. Germline assignment: CDR1 SQVTM and CDR2 ANQGSEA. Trimming pared 4 bases from V and 2 bases from J, leaving 11 bases between. The CDR3 DNA reads as TGCAGCGTTGTTGGCACTGGGAACTATGGCTACACCTTC. Translation gives CSVVGTGNYGYTF.

Only a few counts were recorded for this clonotype. This chain links TRBV7-8 with TRBJ2-6; 9 bases agree with TRBD1. Germline V gene data show CDR1 as SGHVS and CDR2 as FQNEAQ. This CDR3 is 20 amino acids long. V shed 4 bases, J shed 2 bases, and the junction held 15 bases outside the gene matches. The CDR3 DNA reads TGTGCCAGCAGCTCCTCAACACCAGGACAGGGGATCCCTGGGGCCAACGTCCTGACTTTC. Translation: CASSSSTPGQGIPGANVLTF. Combining the CDR3 with reference TRBV7-8 and TRBJ2-6 gives the whole variable domain GAGVSQSPRYKVAKRGQDVALRCDPISGHVSLFWYQQALGQGPEFLTYFQNEAQLDKSGLPSDRFFAERPEGSVSTLKIQRTQQEDSAVYLCASSSSTPGQGIPGANVLTFGAGSRLTVL.

CDR3 amino acids: CAFCGGGWYEQYF. The CDR3 DNA sequence: TGCGCCTTTTGTGGCGGGGGTTGGTACGAGCAGTACTTC. The rearrangement joins TRBV23-1 to TRBJ2-7; 7 bases map to TRBD2. TRBV23-1 belongs to the ORF category, with a function that is uncertain. Trimming removed 11 bases from V and 4 bases from J; junction bases left unmatched: 11. The CDR3 consists of 13 residues.

V gene TRBV5-1 combines with J gene TRBJ2-1; D is unresolved. The CDR3 is made up of 15 amino acids. In germline, CDR1 is SGHRS, CDR2 YFSETQ. V lost 0 bases and J lost 2, with 9 bases in between. The CDR3 region has the DNA TGCGCCAGCAGCTTGGGATCTGCCCCCTACAATGAGCAGTTCTTC. Its translation: CASSLGSAPYNEQFF.

The chain links TRBV12-3 or TRBV12-4 to TRBJ2-1; D tentatively fits TRBD1 or TRBD2 (5 bases each). V shed 0 bases and J shed 10 bases, with 16 bases lying between them. This CDR3 is built from 15 residues. The CDR3 spells CASSLAATASGEQFF. The DNA of the CDR3 is TGTGCCAGCAGTTTAGCGGCGACAGCCTCGGGAGAGCAGTTCTTC.